Sequencing of this TCR beta chain was carried out in a study of shared clonotypes between healthy human individuals (dated by TCRdb to 2018 to 2021). Context from the whole study: The cohort comprised two women and three men aged 18 to 49 years. To estimate repertoire size and how much clonotypes are shared between individuals, the study performed deep sequencing of blood TCR repertoires from about five healthy adults. To increase sequencing depth and limit assay-specific biases, TCR repertoire library preparation and sequencing were carried out by different laboratories using diverse techniques. Per donor, three plates each were used for CD4 naive and CD4 memory, two for CD8 naive, and one for CD8 memory. Per donor, leukapheresis produced somewhere between about 0.9 and 9.5 billion PBMCs. Here is what the overall study found, with its caveats: Higher generation probabilities were observed for clonotypes shared by all four sorted-subset donors than for non-shared clonotypes. Rarefaction of sorted-subset datasets indicated incomplete sequencing despite the large sequencing depth. Sampling was limited to blood, and TCR repertoires in tissue likely differ from TCR repertoires in blood. Across a handful of donors, approximately 4.9% of naive CD4, roughly 3.8% of naive CD8, roughly 2.2% of memory CD4, and about 0.4% of memory CD8 clonotypes were shared. Because the study included only a small number of donors, the genetic and exposure-history diversity represented was limited. Pairwise subsampling indicated that sequencing depth was expected to affect the degree of clonotype sharing among donors. Naive subsets generally had larger estimated clonotype richness than memory subsets did.

The CDR3 goes from the cysteine to the phenylalanine over 14 residues. This entry keeps only the CDR3 DNA: 42 bases, framed from base 1. V is shortened by 6 bases, J by 8 bases, and the region joining them spans 16 bases. From a lookup of the germline V gene, CDR1 and CDR2 are KGHSH and LQKENI. This clone was detected only once. It lacks a known antigen. No base quality values were provided; no much bigger clone lies one nucleotide off. Healthy HIV-negative adults with no recently reported acute infections or vaccinations were included as donors. Every donor was a Caucasian adult living in Nashville, Tennessee, USA. CD4+ T cells were enriched by magnetic negative selection; naive cells were then positively selected on CD45RA, and the negative fraction formed the memory subset. Blood was collected by leukapheresis, and PBMCs were isolated by Ficoll-Histopaque density gradient centrifugation and then cryopreserved in liquid nitrogen vapor phase. Analytical flow cytometry was used to check the purity and quantity of every magnetically sorted T cell population. Genomic DNA was isolated from each sorted fraction and quantified by UV absorbance on a Nanodrop 2000c.

Using the deep immunoSEQ assay, multiplex PCR amplified TCR CDR3 regions from genomic DNA. Extracted genomic DNA from each cell subset was spread evenly across all wells of several immunoSEQ 96-well plates, with each plate serving as a replicate. For sorted subsets, 150 to 250 ng genomic DNA, equal to 25,000 to 35,000 T cell genomes, was loaded into each replicate PCR. The purified libraries were quantified using a Qubit 3.0 fluorometer, sized with a Bioanalyzer 2100, and then quantified again using the KAPA Library Quantification kit. A separate single-read 150-cycle Illumina NextSeq 550 flow cell was used to sequence each immunoSEQ 96-well plate. The study's own analysis went as follows. Because the immunoSEQ output held only junctional sequences and lacked quality scores, the filtering could not match the filtering applied to full-length reads. To assign V/J genes and CDR3, sequences were annotated against IMGT germline references using PyIR, a Python wrapper for IgBLAST v1.9. Reads were removed for weak V/J assignments (E-value above 1e-6), missing CDR3, stop codons, out-of-frame junctions, or ambiguous translated residues. A V3J clonotype was defined by an identical inferred V gene, J gene, and CDR3 amino acid sequence. To compute the percentage overlap between repertoires, the number of shared unique clonotypes was divided by the size of the smaller repertoire. RTK rarefaction, the Chao1 estimator, and Recon v2.1 estimates of unobserved clonotypes were used to assess repertoire richness. Generation probabilities were computed with OLGA for all TCRbeta clonotypes obtained by the gDNA method from four donors. This immuneACCESS table, as held by TCRdb, lists in-frame sequences with V and J called but not all clones. Of the missing ones, under half trace to an unresolved V gene in checked studies; the others have no known cause. V and J calls and clone size are those listed in that table; D and trimming were worked out from the DNA. This sample is represented by 2 million to 3 million clones; approximately 93% of them were singletons. The top ten constitute approximately 0.37% of the sample.

This chain is built from TRBV18 and TRBJ1-4, with the D gene not clear enough to name. The clonotype comes from a young man in good health. Some clones in this sample may be carry-over from other donors' samples. The sequenced material came from naive CD4+ T cells from PBMCs. The cell subset or site label, as the study defines it: CD45RA+ positively selected. The CDR3 loop reads CASSPEGVGEKLFF. In nucleotides, the sequence is TGTGCCAGCTCGCCGGAGGGTGTCGGAGAAAAACTGTTTTTT.